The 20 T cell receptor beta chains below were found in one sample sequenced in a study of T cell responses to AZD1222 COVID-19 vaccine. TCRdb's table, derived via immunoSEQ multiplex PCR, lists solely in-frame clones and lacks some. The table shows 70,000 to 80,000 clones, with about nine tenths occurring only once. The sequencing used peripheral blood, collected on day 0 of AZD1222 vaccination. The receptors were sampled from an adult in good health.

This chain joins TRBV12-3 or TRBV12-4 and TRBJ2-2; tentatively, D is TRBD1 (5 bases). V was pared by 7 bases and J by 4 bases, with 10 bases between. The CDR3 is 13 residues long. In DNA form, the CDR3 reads TGTGCCAGCACCCAGGGTATCACCGGGGAGCTGTTTTTT. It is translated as CASTQGITGELFF.

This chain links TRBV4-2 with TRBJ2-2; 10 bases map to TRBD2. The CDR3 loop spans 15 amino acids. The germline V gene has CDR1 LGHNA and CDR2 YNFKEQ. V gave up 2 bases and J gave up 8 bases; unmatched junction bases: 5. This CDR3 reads CASSQKLAGHGELFF. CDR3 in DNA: TGTGCCAGCAGCCAAAAACTAGCGGGGCATGGGGAGCTGTTTTTT.

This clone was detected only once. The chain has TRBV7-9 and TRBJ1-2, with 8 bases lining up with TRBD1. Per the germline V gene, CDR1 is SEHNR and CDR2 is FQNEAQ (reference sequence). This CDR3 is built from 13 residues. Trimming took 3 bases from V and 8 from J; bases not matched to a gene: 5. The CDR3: CASSFDRGGGYTF. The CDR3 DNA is TGTGCCAGCAGCTTTGACAGGGGTGGAGGCTACACCTTC.

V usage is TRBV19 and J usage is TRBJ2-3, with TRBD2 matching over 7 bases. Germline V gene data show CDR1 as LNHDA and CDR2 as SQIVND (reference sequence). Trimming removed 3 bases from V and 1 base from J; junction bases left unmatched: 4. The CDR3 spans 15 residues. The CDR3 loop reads CASSMGGGRTDTQYF. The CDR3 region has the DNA TGTGCCAGTAGTATGGGGGGGGGTCGCACAGATACGCAGTATTTT.

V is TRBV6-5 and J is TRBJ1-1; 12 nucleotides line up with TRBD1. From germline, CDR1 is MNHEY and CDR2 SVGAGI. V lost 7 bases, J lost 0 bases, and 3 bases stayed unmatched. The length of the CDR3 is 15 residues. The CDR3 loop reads CASIRDRGLNTEAFF. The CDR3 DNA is TGTGCCAGCATCCGGGACAGGGGGCTGAACACTGAAGCTTTCTTT.

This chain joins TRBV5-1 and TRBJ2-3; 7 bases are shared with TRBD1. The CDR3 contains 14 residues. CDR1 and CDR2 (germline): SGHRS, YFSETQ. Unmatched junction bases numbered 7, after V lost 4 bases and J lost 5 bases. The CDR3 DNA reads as TGCGCCAGCAGCCACCGGGACAGTGAAGATACGCAGTATTTT. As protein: CASSHRDSEDTQYF. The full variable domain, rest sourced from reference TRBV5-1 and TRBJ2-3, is KAGVTQTPRYLIKTRGQQVTLSCSPISGHRSVSWYQQTPGQGLQFLFEYFSETQRNKGNFPGRFSGRQFSNSRSEMNVSTLELGDSALYLCASSHRDSEDTQYFGPGTRLTVL.

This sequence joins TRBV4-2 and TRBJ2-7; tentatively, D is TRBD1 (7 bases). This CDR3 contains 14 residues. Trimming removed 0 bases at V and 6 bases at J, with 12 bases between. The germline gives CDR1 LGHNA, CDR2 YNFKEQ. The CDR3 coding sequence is TGTGCCAGCAGCCAAGATCATCAGGGGGGCGAGCAGTACTTC. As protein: CASSQDHQGGEQYF.

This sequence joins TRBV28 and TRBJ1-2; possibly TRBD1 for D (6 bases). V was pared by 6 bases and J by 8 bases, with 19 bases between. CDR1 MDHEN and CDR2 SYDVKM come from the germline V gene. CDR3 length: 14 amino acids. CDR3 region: CASRTTGRGWGYTF. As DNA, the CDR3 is TGTGCCAGCAGGACTACAGGGCGGGGTTGGGGCTACACCTTC.

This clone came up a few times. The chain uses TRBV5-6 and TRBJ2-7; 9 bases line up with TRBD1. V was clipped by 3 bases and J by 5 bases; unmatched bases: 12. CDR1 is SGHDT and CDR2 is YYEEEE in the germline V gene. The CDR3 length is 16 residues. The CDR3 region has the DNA TGTGCCAGCAGCTGGACCCCGGGACAGGGTGTACACGAGCAGTACTTC. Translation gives CASSWTPGQGVHEQYF. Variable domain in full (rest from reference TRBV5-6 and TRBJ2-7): DAGVTQSPTHLIKTRGQQVTLRCSPKSGHDTVSWYQQALGQGPQFIFQYYEEEERQRGNFPDRFSGHQFPNYSSELNVNALLLGDSALYLCASSWTPGQGVHEQYFGPGTRLTVT.

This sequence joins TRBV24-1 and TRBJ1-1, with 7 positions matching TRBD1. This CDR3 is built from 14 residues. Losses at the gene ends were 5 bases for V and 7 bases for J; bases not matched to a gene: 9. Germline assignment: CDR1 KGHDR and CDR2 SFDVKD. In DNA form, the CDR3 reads TGTGCCACCAGTGGTACAGGGGACCTCAGTGAAGCTTTCTTT. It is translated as CATSGTGDLSEAFF.

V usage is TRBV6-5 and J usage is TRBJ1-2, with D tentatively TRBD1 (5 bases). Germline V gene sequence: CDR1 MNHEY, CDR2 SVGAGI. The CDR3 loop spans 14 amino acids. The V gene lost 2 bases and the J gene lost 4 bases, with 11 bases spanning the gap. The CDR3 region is CASSYGGEGYGYTF. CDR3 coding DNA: TGTGCCAGCAGTTACGGGGGAGAGGGCTATGGCTACACCTTC.

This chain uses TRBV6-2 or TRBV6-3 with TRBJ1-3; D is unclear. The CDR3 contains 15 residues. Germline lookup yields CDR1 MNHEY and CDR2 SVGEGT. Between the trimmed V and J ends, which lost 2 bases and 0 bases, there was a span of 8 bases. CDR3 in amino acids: CASSYDGFSGNTIYF. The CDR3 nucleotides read TGTGCCAGCAGTTACGACGGGTTCTCTGGAAACACCATATATTTT.

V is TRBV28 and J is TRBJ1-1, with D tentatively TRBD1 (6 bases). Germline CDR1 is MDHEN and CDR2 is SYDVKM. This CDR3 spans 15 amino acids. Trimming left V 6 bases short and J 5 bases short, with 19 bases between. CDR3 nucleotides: TGTGCCAGCAGCTCGATCGACAGGACCAGGACTGAAGCTTTCTTT. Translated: CASSSIDRTRTEAFF.

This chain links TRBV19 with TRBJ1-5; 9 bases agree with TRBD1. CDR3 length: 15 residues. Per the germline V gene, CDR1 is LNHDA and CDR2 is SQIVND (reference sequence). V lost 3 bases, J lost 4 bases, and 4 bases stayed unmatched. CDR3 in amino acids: CASSIATGGNQPQHF. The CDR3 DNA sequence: TGTGCCAGTAGTATCGCGACAGGGGGAAATCAGCCCCAGCATTTT.

The CDR3: CASSYPEDGYTF. The CDR3 DNA is TGTGCCAGCAGTTACCCGGAGGATGGCTACACCTTC. This chain uses TRBV6-2 or TRBV6-3 with TRBJ1-2; D not certain. The CDR3 extends over 12 amino acids. CDR1 is MNHEY, CDR2 SVGEGT, per germline. The ends were cut back, 2 bases at V and 6 bases at J, with 7 bases in the middle.

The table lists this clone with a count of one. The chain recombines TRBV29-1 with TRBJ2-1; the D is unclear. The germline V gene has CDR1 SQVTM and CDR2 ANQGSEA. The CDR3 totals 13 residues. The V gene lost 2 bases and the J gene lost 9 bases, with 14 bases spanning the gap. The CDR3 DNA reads TGCAGCGTTGAATTGGGGTTTCGGTTTGAGCAGTTCTTC. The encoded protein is CSVELGFRFEQFF.

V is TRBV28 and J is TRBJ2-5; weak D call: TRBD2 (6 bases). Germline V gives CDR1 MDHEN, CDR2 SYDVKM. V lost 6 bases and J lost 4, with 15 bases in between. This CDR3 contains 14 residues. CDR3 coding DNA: TGTGCCAGCAGCCAGACTCGGGGAGGAGAGACCCAGTACTTC. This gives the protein CASSQTRGGETQYF.

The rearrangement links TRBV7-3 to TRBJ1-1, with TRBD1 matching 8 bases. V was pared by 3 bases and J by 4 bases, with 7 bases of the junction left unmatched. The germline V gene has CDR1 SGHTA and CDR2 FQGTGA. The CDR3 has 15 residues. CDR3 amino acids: CASSLEGTGGTEAFF. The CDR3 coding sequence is TGTGCCAGCAGCTTGGAGGGGACAGGAGGCACTGAAGCTTTCTTT. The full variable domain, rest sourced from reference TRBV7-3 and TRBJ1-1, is GAGVSQTPSNKVTEKGKYVELRCDPISGHTALYWYRQSLGQGPEFLIYFQGTGAADDSGLPNDRFFAVRPEGSVSTLKIQRTERGDSAVYLCASSLEGTGGTEAFFGQGTRLTVV.

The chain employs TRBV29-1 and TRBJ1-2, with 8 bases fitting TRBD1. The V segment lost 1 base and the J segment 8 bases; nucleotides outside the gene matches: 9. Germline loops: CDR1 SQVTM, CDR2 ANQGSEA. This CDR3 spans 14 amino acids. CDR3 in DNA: TGCAGCGTTGAAGTCAGCCAGGGGGCGTCGGGCTACACCTTC. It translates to CSVEVSQGASGYTF. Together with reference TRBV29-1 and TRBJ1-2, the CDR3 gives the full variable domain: SAVISQKPSRDICQRGTSLTIQCQVDSQVTMMFWYRQQPGQSLTLIATANQGSEATYESGFVIDKFPISRPNLTFSTLTVSNMSPEDSSIYLCSVEVSQGASGYTFGSGTRLTVV.

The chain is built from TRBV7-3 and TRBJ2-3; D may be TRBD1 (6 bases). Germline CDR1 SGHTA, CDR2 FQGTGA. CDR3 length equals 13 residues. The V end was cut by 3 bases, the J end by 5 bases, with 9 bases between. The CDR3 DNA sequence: TGTGCCAGCAGCTTCCAACAGGGAGATACGCAGTATTTT. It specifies CASSFQQGDTQYF.